A selection of T cell receptor beta chains follows, all from one sample in a study of cytomegalovirus exposure and HLA in healthy donors. TCRdb's table, derived via immunoSEQ multiplex PCR, lists solely in-frame clones and lacks some. Of nearly 200,000 clones in the sample, around 79% were seen once. Material: PBMCs. These receptors came from a male donor in good health and CMV-seropositive. CDR3s include the opening cysteine and the closing phenylalanine or tryptophan. The D gene is left open where the match is weak.

j_call v_call d_call cdr3_nt cdr3_aa
TRBJ2-1 TRBV5-1 . TGCGCCAGCAGCGGGCGGGTTAGCTCCTACAATGAGCAGTTCTTC CASSGRVSSYNEQFF
TRBJ1-1 TRBV7-9 . TGTGCCAGCAACGAGAGGAACACTGAAGCTTTCTTT CASNERNTEAFF
TRBJ2-7 TRBV28 . TGTGCCAGAGGGGGTAACTACGAGCAGTACTTC CARGGNYEQYF
TRBJ1-4 TRBV18 . TGTGCCAGCTCACCACGGACATATCAAGGGGAAAAACTGTTTTTT CASSPRTYQGEKLFF
TRBJ1-2 TRBV15 . TGTGCCACCAGCACCCGTCCGGGGAATGGCTACACCTTC CATSTRPGNGYTF
TRBJ2-7 TRBV27 TRBD2 TGTGCCAGCAGTTTATTGGCGGGAGTCTACGAGCAGTACTTC CASSLLAGVYEQYF
TRBJ2-7 TRBV27 TRBD2 TGTGCCAGCAAGGCTAGCGGGAGATACGAGCAGTACTTC CASKASGRYEQYF
TRBJ1-5 TRBV20-1 . TGCAGTGCTAGGTCAGGGTTAACCCAGCATTTT CSARSGLTQHF
TRBJ2-1 TRBV5-1 TRBD1 TGCGCCAGCAGCTCCGGGACAGGGTCCTACAATGAGCAGTTCTTC CASSSGTGSYNEQFF
TRBJ1-1 TRBV28 TRBD1 TGTGCCAGCAGTATAGCTTACGGGACAGGGGATGGGAACACTGAAGCTTTCTTT CASSIAYGTGDGNTEAFF
TRBJ2-7 TRBV9 . TGTGCCAGCAGCGAACGGGGGGACAACGACGAGCAGTACTTC CASSERGDNDEQYF
TRBJ2-3 TRBV6-5 . TGTGCCAGCAGCGAGACATTGAGGGGCACAGATACGCAGTATTTT CASSETLRGTDTQYF